Each of the 25 T cell receptor beta chains below was sequenced from the same sample in a study of T cells after yellow fever vaccination. From the 5' RACE reads, TCRdb called clonotypes with MiXCR, one entry per CDR3 protein. The table records approximately 580,000 distinct CDR3 sequences, less than 20% of them present only once. The starting material was PBMCs, obtained about 5 days after the first yellow fever vaccination. These receptors all come from a man in his late teens or twenties who received the YFV17D yellow fever vaccine.

Details on this clonotype: A much more abundant neighbour one base away suggests this may be a read error. The J gene is TRBJ1-1, the V gene TRBV19; no definite D call. CDR3 length: 13 residues. Germline V CDR1 and CDR2: LNHDA, SQIVND (reference sequence). The CDR3 sequence is CASRIMGNTVAFF. The CDR3 DNA follows: TGTGCCAGCCGTATAATGGGGAACACTGTAGCTTTCTTT.

This clonotype was detected a few times. This sequence joins TRBV4-1 and TRBJ2-3; D might be TRBD2 (7 bases). The germline CDR1 and CDR2 sequences are MGHRA and YSYEKL. The CDR3 sequence is 15 residues long. The V end was cut by 1 base, the J end by 7 bases, with 15 bases between. The CDR3 DNA reads as TGCGCCAGCAGCCAAGCGGGCGGGGGCTCAAATACGCAGTATTTT. Amino acids: CASSQAGGGSNTQYF.

This clonotype was seen a few times. The V call is TRBV21-1, the J call TRBJ2-4; the table calls TRBD1, which could not be checked here. TRBV21-1 corresponds to a pseudogene. This CDR3 comprises 15 residues. The CDR3 bases are TGTGCCAGCCGCGGACAGAATCTAGCCAAAAACATTCAGTACTTC. It translates to CASRGQNLAKNIQYF.

The J gene is TRBJ2-2, the V gene TRBV2, with D uncertain. The CDR3 extends over 15 amino acids. V was clipped by 6 bases and J by 6 bases, with 17 bases between them. Germline V lookup: CDR1 SNHLY, CDR2 FYNNEI. The CDR3 coding sequence is TGTGCCAGCAGCCCCCGGCAAGGGTCCCCCGGGGAGCTGTTTTTT. This translates into CASSPRQGSPGELFF.

CDR3 DNA sequence: TGTGCCAGTAGTCGCTACAGGGGCAACTATGGCTACACCTTC. This codes for CASSRYRGNYGYTF. The chain uses TRBV19 and TRBJ1-2; 7 nucleotides match TRBD1. This CDR3 region has 14 residues. CDR1 LNHDA and CDR2 SQIVND come from the germline V gene (reference sequence). V lost 5 bases and J lost 2; bases outside the gene matches: 5.

This clonotype has just a few counts. The J gene is TRBJ2-5, the V gene TRBV10-3; D is unresolved. Germline-derived CDR1 and CDR2 are ENHRY and SYGVKD. The CDR3 runs to 13 residues. The V gene lost 3 bases and the J gene lost 0 bases, with 5 bases spanning the gap. CDR3 sequence reads: CAISDGHQETQYF. CDR3 nucleotides: TGTGCCATCAGTGATGGCCACCAAGAGACCCAGTACTTC.

This clonotype turned up a few times. V and J are TRBV18 and TRBJ2-1; D perhaps matches TRBD2 (6 bases). Deletions cut 5 bases from V and 4 bases from J, with 15 bases between. Germline values: CDR1 KGHSH, CDR2 LQKENI. The CDR3 totals 15 residues. CDR3 DNA sequence: TGTGCCAGCTCAGAAAGCGGGTTTTCTTACAATGAGCAGTTCTTC. Translated, it gives CASSESGFSYNEQFF. The full variable domain, in which reference TRBV18 and TRBJ2-1 provide the parts outside the CDR3, is NAGVMQNPRHLVRRRGQEARLRCSPMKGHSHVYWYRQLPEEGLKFMVYLQKENIIDESGMPKERFSAEFPKEGPSILRIQQVVRGDSAAYFCASSESGFSYNEQFFGPGTRLTVL.

This clonotype was seen more than once but under ten times. This sequence joins TRBV14 and TRBJ2-3, with D hard to call. This CDR3 is built from 13 residues. Per the germline V gene, CDR1 is SGHDN and CDR2 is FVKESK. V lost 2 bases, J lost 4 bases, and 7 bases lay in between. CDR3 loop: CASSQNVADTQYF. DNA for the CDR3: TGTGCCAGCAGCCAAAATGTAGCAGATACGCAGTATTTT.

There are a few counts of this clonotype. One end of the junction is discordant with germline, which a read error may explain. The chain is built from TRBV5-1 and TRBJ1-2; 7 nucleotides match TRBD1. Germline lookup yields CDR1 SGHRS and CDR2 YFSETQ. The CDR3 is 13 residues long. CDR3 protein: CATTTDPGQPSNF. CDR3 nucleotides: TGCGCCACCACCACCGATCCGGGACAGCCTTCAAACTTC.

This clonotype has only a few counts. The chain joins TRBV14 to TRBJ1-3, with 7 bases identical to TRBD1. The trim removed 7 bases at V and 4 bases at J, leaving 7 bases unmatched. CDR1 SGHDN and CDR2 FVKESK come from the germline V gene. The length of the CDR3 is 14 residues. In nucleotides, the CDR3 is TGTGCCAGCACCCACACAGGGGTCGGAAACACCATATATTTT. It is translated as CASTHTGVGNTIYF.

In this sample, this clonotype turned up a few times. The chain combines TRBV4-1 with TRBJ2-1; TRBD1 matches 7 bases. Per the germline V gene, CDR1 is MGHRA and CDR2 is YSYEKL. With 3 bases clipped from V and 4 bases from J, the junction kept 9 bases outside the gene matches. The CDR3 consists of 16 residues. The CDR3 loop is CASSQTTRDRYNEQFF. Here the CDR3 DNA reads TGCGCCAGCAGCCAGACTACCCGGGACAGATACAATGAGCAGTTCTTC.

The chain is built from TRBV7-6 and TRBJ2-5; TRBD2 might be the D (6 bases). Germline-derived CDR1 and CDR2 are SGHVS and FNYEAQ. Deletions cut 2 bases from V and 2 bases from J, with 12 bases between. The CDR3 covers 15 residues. Here the CDR3 DNA reads TGTGCCAGCAGCTTATTGGGGGGTCGGCAAGAGACCCAGTACTTC. Its protein product is CASSLLGGRQETQYF.

With regard to this clonotype: At one boundary the junction diverges from the germline segment, which might be a read error. The chain recombines TRBV4-1 with TRBJ2-3; the D is unclear. The CDR3 totals 16 residues. Germline CDR1 MGHRA, CDR2 YSYEKL. The CDR3 protein is CASSQDSSPATDKQYF. The DNA for the CDR3 is TGCGCCAGCAGCCAAGATTCCTCACCAGCCACAGATAAGCAGTATTTT.

In its sample, this clonotype was seen a few times. This chain connects TRBV19 to TRBJ1-5; D might be TRBD1 (6 bases). This CDR3 has 15 amino acids. Germline CDR1 is LNHDA and CDR2 is SQIVND (reference sequence). Deletions cut 7 bases from V and 5 bases from J, with 18 bases between. This CDR3 reads CASTWTARRDQPQHF. DNA of the CDR3: TGTGCCAGTACCTGGACAGCCCGGCGGGATCAGCCCCAGCATTTT.

This clonotype was seen a handful of times. This chain joins TRBV15 and TRBJ1-5; unclear D gene. V was cut by 2 bases and J by 4 bases, with 3 bases left in between. This CDR3 spans 12 amino acids. Germline V gene sequence: CDR1 LNHNV, CDR2 YYDKDF (reference sequence). The CDR3 spells CATSRFNQPQHF. CDR3 in DNA: TGTGCCACCAGCAGATTTAATCAGCCCCAGCATTTT.

V usage is TRBV7-2 and J usage is TRBJ1-3; maybe TRBD1 (5 bases). The CDR3 is 15 residues long. The germline CDR1 and CDR2 sequences are SGHTA and FQGNSA. The V gene lost 5 bases and the J gene lost 1 base, with 12 bases spanning the gap. Here the CDR3 DNA reads TGTGCCAGCAGCGCAATAGCAGGGTCTGGAAACACCATATATTTT. Translating it yields CASSAIAGSGNTIYF.

The gene calls are TRBV5-1 and TRBJ2-3; D gene ambiguous. This CDR3 is built from 14 residues. Germline assignment: CDR1 SGHRS and CDR2 YFSETQ. Trimming removed 0 bases at V and 4 bases at J, with 9 bases between. The CDR3 DNA is TGCGCCAGCAGCTTGGGGAGCTTTTCAGATACGCAGTATTTT. Amino acid sequence: CASSLGSFSDTQYF.

The table lists this clonotype with a few counts. The chain is built from TRBV19 and TRBJ2-1; 10 positions agree with TRBD2. With V trimmed by 5 bases and J by 2 bases, 6 bases remained unmatched. In germline, CDR1 is LNHDA, CDR2 SQIVND (reference sequence). The CDR3 sequence is 16 residues long. The CDR3 coding sequence is TGTGCCAGTAGTCCCGGTAGCGGGGGGACCTACAATGAGCAGTTCTTC. This encodes CASSPGSGGTYNEQFF.

J is TRBJ2-4 and V is TRBV5-1; the match to TRBD1 covers 10 bases. This CDR3 is 17 amino acids long. V shed 0 bases and J 0 bases; nucleotides not matched to a gene: 3. In germline, CDR1 is SGHRS, CDR2 YFSETQ. The CDR3 protein is CASSLEDRGVAKNIQYF. The CDR3 DNA is TGCGCCAGCAGCTTGGAGGACAGGGGGGTAGCCAAAAACATTCAGTACTTC.

The chain carries TRBV12-3 or TRBV12-4 and TRBJ2-2; 9 nucleotides agree with TRBD2. With V trimmed by 11 bases and J by 1 base, 17 bases remained unmatched. CDR3 length: 18 residues. The CDR3 protein is CAFSPVGGGALNTGELFF. In DNA, the CDR3 is TGTGCCTTCAGCCCCGTTGGCGGGGGGGCCTTGAACACCGGGGAGCTGTTTTTT.

The gene calls are TRBV6-1 and TRBJ1-3; D gene ambiguous. Trimming took off 7 bases at V and 4 bases at J, with 14 bases between the two ends. The CDR3 length is 14 residues. The V gene's germline CDR1 is MNHNS and CDR2 SASEGT. The CDR3 sequence is CASIYGGDGNTIYF. The CDR3 bases are TGTGCCAGCATCTACGGAGGTGACGGAAACACCATATATTTT.

This clonotype was picked up many times. This sequence joins TRBV2 and TRBJ2-2; D gene ambiguous. Germline V gene lookup returns CDR1 SNHLY and CDR2 FYNNEI. V shed 10 bases and J shed 3 bases, with 6 bases lying between them. This CDR3 is built from 11 residues. CDR3 nucleotide sequence: TGTGCCACTTCATACACCGGGGAGCTGTTTTTT. It is translated as CATSYTGELFF.

The chain employs TRBV6-2 or TRBV6-3 and TRBJ2-2; TRBD2 aligns across 10 bases. CDR3 size: 17 residues. Per germline, CDR1 MNHEY and CDR2 SVGEGT. V was clipped by 2 bases and J by 7 bases; unmatched bases: 10. CDR3 region: CASSYPPRAGGIGELFF. CDR3 nucleotide sequence: TGTGCCAGCAGTTACCCCCCTCGAGCGGGGGGGATCGGGGAGCTGTTTTTT.

The J gene is TRBJ1-1, the V gene TRBV4-3; D gene uncertain. V was trimmed by 2 bases and J by 1 base, leaving 11 bases between them. The CDR3 is 15 residues long. Per the germline V gene, CDR1 is LGHNA and CDR2 is YSLEER. This CDR3 is CASSQNGRSNTEAFF. In DNA form, the CDR3 reads TGCGCCAGCAGCCAAAACGGACGGTCGAACACTGAAGCTTTCTTT.

This chain connects TRBV18 to TRBJ2-3, with D perhaps matching TRBD1 (5 bases). Deletions cut 4 bases from V and 1 base from J, with 9 bases between. The length of the CDR3 is 14 residues. From germline, CDR1 is KGHSH and CDR2 LQKENI. CDR3 in amino acids: CASSQKQGTDTQYF. The CDR3 nucleotides read TGTGCCAGCTCACAAAAACAGGGCACAGATACGCAGTATTTT.